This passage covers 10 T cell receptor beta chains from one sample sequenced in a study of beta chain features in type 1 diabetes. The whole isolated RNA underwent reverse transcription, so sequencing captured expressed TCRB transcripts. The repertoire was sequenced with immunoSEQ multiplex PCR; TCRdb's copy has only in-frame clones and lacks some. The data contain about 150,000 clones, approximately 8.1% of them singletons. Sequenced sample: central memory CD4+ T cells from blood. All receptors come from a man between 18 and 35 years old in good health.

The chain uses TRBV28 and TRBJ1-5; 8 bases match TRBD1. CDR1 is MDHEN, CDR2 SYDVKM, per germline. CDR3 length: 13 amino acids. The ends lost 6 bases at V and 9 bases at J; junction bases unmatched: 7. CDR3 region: CASRSGQGRPQHF. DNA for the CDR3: TGTGCCAGCAGATCCGGACAGGGCCGGCCCCAGCATTTT.

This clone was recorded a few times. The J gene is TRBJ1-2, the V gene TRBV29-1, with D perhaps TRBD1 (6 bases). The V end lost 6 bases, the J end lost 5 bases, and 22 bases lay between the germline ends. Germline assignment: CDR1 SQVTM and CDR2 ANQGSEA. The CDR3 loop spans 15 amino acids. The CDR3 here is CSVFTFRTASYGYTF. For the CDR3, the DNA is TGCAGCGTCTTTACCTTTAGGACAGCAAGTTATGGCTACACCTTC.

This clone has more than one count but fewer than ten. CDR3: CTSSQDLGHHSNQPQHF. The CDR3 bases are TGCACCAGCAGCCAAGATTTGGGACACCATAGCAATCAGCCCCAGCATTTT. This chain connects TRBV1 to TRBJ1-5; no DNA check was done on the table's D call, TRBD1. TRBV1 corresponds to a pseudogene. The CDR3 is 17 residues long.

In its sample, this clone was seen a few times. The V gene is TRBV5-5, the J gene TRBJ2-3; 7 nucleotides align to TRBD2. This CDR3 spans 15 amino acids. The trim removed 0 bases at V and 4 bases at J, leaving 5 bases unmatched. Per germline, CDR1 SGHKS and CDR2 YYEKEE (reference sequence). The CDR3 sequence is CASSLGDYEPDTQYF. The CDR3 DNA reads TGTGCCAGCAGCTTGGGGGACTATGAACCAGATACGCAGTATTTT. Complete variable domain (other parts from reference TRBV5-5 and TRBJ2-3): DAGVTQSPTHLIKTRGQQVTLRCSPISGHKSVSWYQQVLGQGPQFIFQYYEKEERGRGNFPDRFSARQFPNYSSELNVNALLLGDSALYLCASSLGDYEPDTQYFGPGTRLTVL.

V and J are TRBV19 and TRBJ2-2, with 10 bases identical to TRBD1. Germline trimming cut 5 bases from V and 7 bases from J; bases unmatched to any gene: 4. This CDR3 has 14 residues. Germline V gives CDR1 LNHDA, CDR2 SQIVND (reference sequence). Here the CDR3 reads CASSVGTGVGELFF. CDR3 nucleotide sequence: TGTGCCAGTAGTGTTGGGACAGGGGTCGGGGAGCTGTTTTTT.

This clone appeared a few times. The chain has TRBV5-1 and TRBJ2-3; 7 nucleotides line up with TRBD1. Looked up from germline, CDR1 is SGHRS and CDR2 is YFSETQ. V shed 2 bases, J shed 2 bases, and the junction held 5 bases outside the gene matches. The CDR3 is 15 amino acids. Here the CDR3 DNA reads TGCGCCAGCAGCTTTCCAGGGGGAGACACAGATACGCAGTATTTT. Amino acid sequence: CASSFPGGDTDTQYF. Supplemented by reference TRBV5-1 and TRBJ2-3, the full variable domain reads KAGVTQTPRYLIKTRGQQVTLSCSPISGHRSVSWYQQTPGQGLQFLFEYFSETQRNKGNFPGRFSGRQFSNSRSEMNVSTLELGDSALYLCASSFPGGDTDTQYFGPGTRLTVL.

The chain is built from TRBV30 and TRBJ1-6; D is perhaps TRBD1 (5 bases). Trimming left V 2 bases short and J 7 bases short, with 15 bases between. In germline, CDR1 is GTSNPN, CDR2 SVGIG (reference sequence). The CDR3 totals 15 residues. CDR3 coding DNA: TGTGCCTGGAGTTTAGCAGGGTCAGTAAATTCACCCCTCCACTTT. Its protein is CAWSLAGSVNSPLHF.

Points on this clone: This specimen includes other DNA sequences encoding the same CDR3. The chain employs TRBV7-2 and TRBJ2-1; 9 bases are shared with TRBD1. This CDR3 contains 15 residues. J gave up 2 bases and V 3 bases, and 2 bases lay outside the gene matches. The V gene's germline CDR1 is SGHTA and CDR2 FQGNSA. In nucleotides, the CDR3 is TGTGCCAGCAGCTTGGGACAGGGCCCCTACAATGAGCAGTTCTTC. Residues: CASSLGQGPYNEQFF.

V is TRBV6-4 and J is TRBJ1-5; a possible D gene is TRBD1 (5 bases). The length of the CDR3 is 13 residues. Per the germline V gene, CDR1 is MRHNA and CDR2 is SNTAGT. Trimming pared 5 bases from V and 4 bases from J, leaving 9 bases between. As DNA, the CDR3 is TGTGCCAGCAGTAGCAGGGAAAATCAGCCCCAGCATTTT. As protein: CASSSRENQPQHF.

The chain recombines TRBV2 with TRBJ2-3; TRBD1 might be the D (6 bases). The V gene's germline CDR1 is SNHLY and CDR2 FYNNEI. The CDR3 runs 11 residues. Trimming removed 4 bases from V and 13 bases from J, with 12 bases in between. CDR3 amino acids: CASSVDRAEYF. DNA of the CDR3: TGTGCCAGCAGTGTGGACAGAGCGGAGTATTTT.